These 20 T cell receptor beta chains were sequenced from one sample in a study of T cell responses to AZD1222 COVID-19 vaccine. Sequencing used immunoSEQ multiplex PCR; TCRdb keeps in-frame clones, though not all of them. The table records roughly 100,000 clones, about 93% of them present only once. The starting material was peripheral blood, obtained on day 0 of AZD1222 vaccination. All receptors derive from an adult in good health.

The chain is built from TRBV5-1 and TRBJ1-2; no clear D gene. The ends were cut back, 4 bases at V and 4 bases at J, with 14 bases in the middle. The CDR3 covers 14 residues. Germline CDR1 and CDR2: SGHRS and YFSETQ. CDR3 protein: CASSPEGLLYGYTF. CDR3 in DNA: TGCGCCAGCAGCCCGGAGGGCCTACTCTATGGCTACACCTTC.

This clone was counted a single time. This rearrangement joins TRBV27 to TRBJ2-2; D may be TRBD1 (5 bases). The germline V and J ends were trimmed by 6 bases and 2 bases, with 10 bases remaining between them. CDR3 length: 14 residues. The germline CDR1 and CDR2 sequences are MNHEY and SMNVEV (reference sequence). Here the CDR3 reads CASRWTSNTGELFF. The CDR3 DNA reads TGTGCCAGCAGGTGGACAAGTAACACCGGGGAGCTGTTTTTT.

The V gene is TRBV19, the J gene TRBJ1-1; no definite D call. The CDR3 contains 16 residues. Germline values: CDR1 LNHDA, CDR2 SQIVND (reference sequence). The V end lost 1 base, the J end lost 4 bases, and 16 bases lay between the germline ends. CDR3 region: CASSIVRSGLGTEAFF. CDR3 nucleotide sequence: TGTGCCAGTAGTATAGTAAGGTCGGGATTGGGCACTGAAGCTTTCTTT.

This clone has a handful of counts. CDR3 sequence (DNA): TGTGCCAGCAGCAGAAACACCATATATTTT. Protein sequence: CASSRNTIYF. V gene TRBV7-9 combines with J gene TRBJ1-3; D unresolved. Germline V gene sequence: CDR1 SEHNR, CDR2 FQNEAQ (reference sequence). Trimming removed 5 bases at V and 5 bases at J, with 1 base between. The CDR3 is 10 residues long.

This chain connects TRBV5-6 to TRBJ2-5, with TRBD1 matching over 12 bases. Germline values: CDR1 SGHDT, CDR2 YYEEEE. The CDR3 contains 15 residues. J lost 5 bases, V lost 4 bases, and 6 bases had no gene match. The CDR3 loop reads CASSRGTGGSETQYF. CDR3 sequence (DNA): TGTGCCAGCAGCCGCGGGACAGGGGGCTCGGAGACCCAGTACTTC.

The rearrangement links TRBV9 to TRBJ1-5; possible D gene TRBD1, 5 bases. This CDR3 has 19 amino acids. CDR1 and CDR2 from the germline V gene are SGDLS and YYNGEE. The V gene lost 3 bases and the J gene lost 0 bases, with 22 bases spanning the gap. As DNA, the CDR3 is TGTGCCAGCAGCGCCTATCATGGGACTGGGGCAGTTAGCAATCAGCCCCAGCATTTT. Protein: CASSAYHGTGAVSNQPQHF.

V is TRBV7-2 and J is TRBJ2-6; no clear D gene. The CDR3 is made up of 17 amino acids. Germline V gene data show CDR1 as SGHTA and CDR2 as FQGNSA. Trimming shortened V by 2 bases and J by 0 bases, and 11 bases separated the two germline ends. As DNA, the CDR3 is TGTGCCAGCAGCTTAACAGAGGCTTCCTCTGGGGCCAACGTCCTGACTTTC. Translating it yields CASSLTEASSGANVLTF.

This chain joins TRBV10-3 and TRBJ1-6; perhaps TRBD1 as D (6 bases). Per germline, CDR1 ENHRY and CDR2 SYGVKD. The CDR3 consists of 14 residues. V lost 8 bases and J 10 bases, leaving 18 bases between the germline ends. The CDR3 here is CAIGGLREGSPLHF. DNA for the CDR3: TGTGCCATCGGGGGGCTCAGGGAGGGCTCACCCCTCCACTTT.

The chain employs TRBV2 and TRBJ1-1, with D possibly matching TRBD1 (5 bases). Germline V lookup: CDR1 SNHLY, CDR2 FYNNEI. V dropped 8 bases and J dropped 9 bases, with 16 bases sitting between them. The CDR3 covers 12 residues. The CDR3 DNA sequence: TGTGCCAGCGGGATGGGGGACTCTAAAGCTTTCTTT. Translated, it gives CASGMGDSKAFF.

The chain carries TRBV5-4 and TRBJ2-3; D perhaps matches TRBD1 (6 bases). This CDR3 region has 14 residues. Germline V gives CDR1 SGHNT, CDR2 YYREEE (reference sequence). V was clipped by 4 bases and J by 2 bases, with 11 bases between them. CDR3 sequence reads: CASSEDSITDTQYF. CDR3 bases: TGTGCCAGCAGCGAGGACAGTATCACAGATACGCAGTATTTT.

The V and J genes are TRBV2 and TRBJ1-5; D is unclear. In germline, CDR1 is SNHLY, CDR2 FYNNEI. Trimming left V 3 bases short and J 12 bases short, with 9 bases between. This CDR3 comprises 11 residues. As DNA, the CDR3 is TGTGCCAGCAGTGAGGGAGGGAACCAGCATTTT. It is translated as CASSEGGNQHF.

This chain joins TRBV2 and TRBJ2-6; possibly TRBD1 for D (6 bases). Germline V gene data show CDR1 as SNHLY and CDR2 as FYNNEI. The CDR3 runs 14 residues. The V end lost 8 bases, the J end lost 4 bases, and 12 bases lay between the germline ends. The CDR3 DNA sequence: TGTGCCAGCCTTACAGGGCCCGGGGCCAACGTCCTGACTTTC. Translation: CASLTGPGANVLTF.

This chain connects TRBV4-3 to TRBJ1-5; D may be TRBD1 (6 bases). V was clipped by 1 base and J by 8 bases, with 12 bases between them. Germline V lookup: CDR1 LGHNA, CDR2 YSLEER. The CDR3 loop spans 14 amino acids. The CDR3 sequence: CASSQAQGMKPQHF. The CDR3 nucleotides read TGCGCCAGCAGCCAAGCCCAGGGGATGAAGCCCCAGCATTTT.

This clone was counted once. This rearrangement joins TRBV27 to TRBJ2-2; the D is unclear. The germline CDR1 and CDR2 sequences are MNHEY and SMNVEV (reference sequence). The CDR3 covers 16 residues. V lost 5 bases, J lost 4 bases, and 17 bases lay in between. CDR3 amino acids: CASSPASEARTGELFF. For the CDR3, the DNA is TGTGCCAGCAGTCCTGCCAGCGAAGCGCGCACCGGGGAGCTGTTTTTT.

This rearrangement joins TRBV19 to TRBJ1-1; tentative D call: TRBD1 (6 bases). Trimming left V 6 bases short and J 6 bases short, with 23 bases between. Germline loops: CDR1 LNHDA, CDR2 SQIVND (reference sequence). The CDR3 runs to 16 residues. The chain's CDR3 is CASRDWTGQQGPEAFF. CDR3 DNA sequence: TGTGCCAGTAGAGATTGGACTGGACAGCAGGGTCCTGAAGCTTTCTTT.

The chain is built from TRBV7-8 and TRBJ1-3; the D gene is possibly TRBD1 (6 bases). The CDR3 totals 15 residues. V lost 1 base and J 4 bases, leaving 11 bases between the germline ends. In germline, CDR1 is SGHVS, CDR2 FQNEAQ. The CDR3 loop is CASSLDVRGGNTIYF. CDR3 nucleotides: TGTGCCAGCAGCTTAGATGTCAGGGGAGGAAACACCATATATTTT.

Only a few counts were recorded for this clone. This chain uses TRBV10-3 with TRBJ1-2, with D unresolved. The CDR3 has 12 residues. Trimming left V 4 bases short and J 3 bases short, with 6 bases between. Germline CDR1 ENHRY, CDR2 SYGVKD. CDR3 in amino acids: CAISVPDYGYTF. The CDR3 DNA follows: TGTGCCATCAGTGTTCCTGACTATGGCTACACCTTC.

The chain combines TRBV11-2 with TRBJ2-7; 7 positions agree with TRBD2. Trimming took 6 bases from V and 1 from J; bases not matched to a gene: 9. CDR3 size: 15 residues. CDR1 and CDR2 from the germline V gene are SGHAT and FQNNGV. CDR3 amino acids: CASSSVGRRSYEQYF. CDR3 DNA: TGTGCCAGCAGTTCCGTCGGGAGGCGGTCCTACGAGCAGTACTTC.

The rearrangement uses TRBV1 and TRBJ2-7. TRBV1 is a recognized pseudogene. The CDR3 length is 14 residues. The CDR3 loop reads CTSSFSRWGYEQYF. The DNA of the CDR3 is TGCACCAGCAGCTTCAGCCGATGGGGTTACGAGCAGTACTTC.

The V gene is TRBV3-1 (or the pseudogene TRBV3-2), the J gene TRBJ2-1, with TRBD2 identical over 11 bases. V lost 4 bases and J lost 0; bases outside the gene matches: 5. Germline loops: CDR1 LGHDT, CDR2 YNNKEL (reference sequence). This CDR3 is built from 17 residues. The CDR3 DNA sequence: TGTGCCAGCAGCCCGGGACTAGCGGTGAGCTCCTACAATGAGCAGTTCTTC. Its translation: CASSPGLAVSSYNEQFF.